This is a list of T cell receptor beta chains from one sample in a study of T cell responses to AZD1222 COVID-19 vaccine. Assay used: immunoSEQ multiplex PCR; TCRdb lists only in-frame clones, some missing. The sample has approximately 130,000 clones, 80% to 95% seen once. Here the sequenced sample was peripheral blood, taken on day 0 of AZD1222 vaccination. The receptors originated from an adult in good health. The CDR3 runs from the conserved cysteine through the conserved F or W. The order of the fields is clone size, D gene, J gene, V gene, CDR3 protein, CDR3 DNA. D genes are given only for firm matches. Where a row states a size, it is once, few, many or the class of an expanded clone; other rows omit it.

.,TRBD1,TRBJ1-1,TRBV5-6,CASSSLERTGELSTEAFF,TGTGCCAGCAGCTCTCTAGAGAGGACAGGGGAGTTAAGCACTGAAGCTTTCTTT
.,.,TRBJ1-2,TRBV12-3/TRBV12-4,CASSLQLRGGYTF,TGTGCCAGCAGTTTACAGCTCCGGGGAGGCTACACCTTC
.,TRBD1,TRBJ1-5,TRBV18,CASSPRQGNDQPQHF,TGTGCCAGCTCCCCAAGACAGGGCAATGATCAGCCCCAGCATTTT
.,.,TRBJ2-7,TRBV7-9,CASSLESGKYEQYF,TGTGCCAGCAGCTTAGAGTCAGGGAAGTACGAGCAGTACTTC
.,.,TRBJ2-7,TRBV11-3,CASSLEYNYEQYF,TGTGCCAGCAGCTTAGAATACAACTACGAGCAGTACTTC
.,.,TRBJ2-7,TRBV5-6,CASSLRRIYEQYF,TGTGCCAGCAGCTTGAGGCGAATCTACGAGCAGTACTTC
.,TRBD1,TRBJ1-6,TRBV28,CASSFRGLGNSPLHF,TGTGCCAGCAGTTTCAGGGGGCTCGGAAATTCACCCCTCCACTTT
.,TRBD1,TRBJ1-2,TRBV18,CASSPLGQEFYGYTF,TGTGCCAGCTCACCCCTAGGACAGGAATTCTATGGCTACACCTTC
.,TRBD2,TRBJ2-2,TRBV25-1,CATFGAGVANTGELFF,TGTGCCACCTTTGGAGCGGGAGTGGCGAACACCGGGGAGCTGTTTTTT
once,.,TRBJ1-2,TRBV7-8,CASSYRLGTDDMISGYTF,TGTGCCAGCAGCTACAGACTCGGGACGGATGATATGATTAGTGGCTACACCTTC
once,TRBD1,TRBJ2-5,TRBV5-1,CASSPRGLLTQYF,TGCGCCAGCAGCCCCAGGGGGCTTCTCACCCAGTACTTC
.,TRBD1,TRBJ1-3,TRBV7-6,CASSLEQGVDTIYF,TGTGCCAGCAGCTTAGAGCAGGGGGTAGACACCATATATTTT
.,TRBD2,TRBJ2-2,TRBV30,CAQGNSGRAIGGELFF,TGTGCCCAGGGAAATAGCGGGAGGGCTATTGGCGGGGAGCTGTTTTTT
once,.,TRBJ2-3,TRBV6-6,CASSSHGEVGTDTQYF,TGTGCCAGCAGCAGCCATGGGGAGGTTGGCACAGATACGCAGTATTTT
.,TRBD2,TRBJ2-1,TRBV27,CASSLHGGAGAIYNEQFF,TGTGCCAGCAGTTTACACGGTGGAGCGGGAGCTATCTACAATGAGCAGTTCTTC
.,TRBD2,TRBJ2-5,TRBV28,CASSLGSGRVETQYF,TGTGCCAGCAGTCTGGGGAGCGGGAGAGTAGAGACCCAGTACTTC
once,.,TRBJ2-1,TRBV9,CASSVGAARSYNEQFF,TGTGCCAGCAGCGTAGGAGCGGCGCGATCCTACAATGAGCAGTTCTTC
.,.,TRBJ2-7,TRBV11-2,CASSLVISGFYEQYF,TGTGCCAGCAGCTTAGTCATTAGCGGATTCTACGAGCAGTACTTC
.,.,TRBJ1-5,TRBV6-5,CASSSGPLNQPQHF,TGTGCCAGCAGTTCCGGTCCACTCAATCAGCCCCAGCATTTT
.,TRBD1,TRBJ2-1,TRBV5-1,CASSFSTGGASYNEQFF,TGCGCCAGCAGTTTCAGTACAGGGGGCGCCTCCTACAATGAGCAGTTCTTC
once,.,TRBJ1-1,TRBV18,CASSPPPHGTEAFF,TGTGCCAGCTCACCACCCCCCCATGGGACTGAAGCTTTCTTT
.,.,TRBJ2-3,TRBV24-1,CATSDSRLADTQYF,TGTGCCACCAGTGATTCGCGGCTGGCAGATACGCAGTATTTT
.,TRBD1,TRBJ1-5,TRBV7-8,CASSLVPQGTAARQPQHF,TGTGCCAGCAGCTTAGTTCCACAGGGGACCGCCGCGCGGCAGCCCCAGCATTTT
.,TRBD2,TRBJ2-7,TRBV7-8,CASSLGLAGGTPYEQYF,TGTGCCAGCAGCTTAGGGTTAGCGGGAGGAACCCCCTACGAGCAGTACTTC
.,.,TRBJ1-1,TRBV19,CASSPRMWRRVSTEAFF,TGTGCCAGTAGTCCACGAATGTGGAGGAGGGTGAGCACTGAAGCTTTCTTT
.,TRBD2,TRBJ2-7,TRBV28,CASHLGLGGEQYF,TGTGCCAGTCATCTGGGACTAGGAGGCGAGCAGTACTTC
.,TRBD1,TRBJ1-2,TRBV5-4,CASSLVGGLGYTF,TGTGCCAGCAGCTTGGTAGGGGGCCTTGGCTACACCTTC
.,TRBD2,TRBJ2-1,TRBV19,CATDPSGASYNEQFF,TGTGCCACCGACCCTAGCGGAGCCTCCTACAATGAGCAGTTCTTC
.,TRBD1,TRBJ2-7,TRBV5-4,CASSRTGGPYEQYF,TGTGCCAGCAGCCGGACAGGGGGCCCCTACGAGCAGTACTTC
once,.,TRBJ2-7,TRBV9,CASSPHVKDYEQYF,TGTGCCAGCAGCCCTCACGTTAAGGACTACGAGCAGTACTTC
few,.,TRBJ1-2,TRBV5-5,CASSFSGNYGYTF,TGTGCCAGCAGCTTTTCAGGAAACTATGGCTACACCTTC